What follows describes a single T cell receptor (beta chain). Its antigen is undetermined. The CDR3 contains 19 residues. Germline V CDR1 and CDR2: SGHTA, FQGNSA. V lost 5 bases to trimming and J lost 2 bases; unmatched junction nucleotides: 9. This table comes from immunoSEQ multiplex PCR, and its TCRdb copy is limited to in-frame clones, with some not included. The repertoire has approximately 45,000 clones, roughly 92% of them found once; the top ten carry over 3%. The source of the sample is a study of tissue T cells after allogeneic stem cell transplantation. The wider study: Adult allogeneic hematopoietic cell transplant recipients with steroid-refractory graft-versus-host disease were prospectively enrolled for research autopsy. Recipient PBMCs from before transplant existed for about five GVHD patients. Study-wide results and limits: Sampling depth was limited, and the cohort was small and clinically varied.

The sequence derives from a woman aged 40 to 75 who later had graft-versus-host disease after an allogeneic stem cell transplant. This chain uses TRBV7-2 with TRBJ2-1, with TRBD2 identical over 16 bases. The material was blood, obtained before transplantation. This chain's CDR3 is CASSQPGTSGRGPYNEQFF. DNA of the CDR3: TGTGCCAGCAGCCAGCCCGGGACTAGCGGGAGGGGCCCCTACAATGAGCAGTTCTTC.